The entry below describes one TCR beta chain. Its antigen remains unknown. This CDR3 is 14 amino acids long. Germline V gives CDR1 GTSNPN, CDR2 SVGIG (reference sequence). J lost 10 bases, V lost 4 bases, and 5 bases had no gene match. Sorting isolated naive CD8 T cells as CD8+CD4-CCR7+CD45RA+ events. The sample comes from a study of molecular identifiers for immune sequencing clone quantification. Overall study findings and caveats: Jurkat TCR RNA spiked in from one cell reportedly remained identifiable amid about a million naive cells. Over 99% of CMV-specific effector molecules, but under 1% of naive ones, were in clones above 20 copies.

Via MiXCR, TCRdb re-called the PCR reads, giving one row per CDR3 protein. The data show around 460,000 distinct CDR3 sequences, with roughly 26% seen just once and roughly 0.79% held by the top ten. This TCR was recovered from a human donor in good health. Some libraries in this study had Jurkat cell RNA spiked in. Material for sequencing was naive CD8+ T cells from blood, with Jurkat cell RNA spiked in. Subset denoted: FACS-sorted CD8+CD4-CCR7+CD45RA+ naive T cells. The chain combines TRBV30 with TRBJ2-1, with TRBD2 identical over 15 bases. Here the CDR3 reads CAWTGLAGGPEQFF. CDR3 DNA: TGTGCCTGGACCGGACTAGCGGGAGGGCCCGAGCAGTTCTTC.